The present T cell receptor beta chain was sequenced within a study of cytomegalovirus exposure and HLA in healthy donors (dated by TCRdb to 2017 to 2019). With regard to the full study: An earlier analysis of under 600 of the donors reported 250 to 300 Gb of sequence data and 117 million unique TCR beta sequences from about 179 million T cells. Every discovery cohort repertoire had been produced on one sequencing platform. Using immunosequencing, the study profiled T cell repertoires from about 620 subjects and related those repertoires to cytomegalovirus serostatus. Because of strong linkage in the cohort, roughly five DR-DQ haplotypes were treated as single units for association and clustering. To decide whether each TCR beta V gene segment behaved as functional or pseudogenic, an earlier analysis of some 600 of the donors relied on high-throughput TCR beta sequencing. HLA typing covered class I and class II loci at four-digit resolution. A separate validation cohort of over a hundred different subjects was used in addition to the 666-subject first cohort. Typing coverage differed by locus: A, B, C, DRB1 and DQB1 were typed in roughly 620-630 donors, DQA1 in approximately 520, DPA1 in roughly 590, and DPB1 in just under 480. A later analysis re-analyzed previously published TCR beta repertoires from roughly 600 donors and added high-resolution HLA genotyping to study TCR occurrence patterns. An early release covering more than 500 HLA-typed donors comprised around 300 gigabases of sequencing data and around 80 million unique TCR sequences. Rather than drawing on any new phenotypic data, the later analysis identified candidate immune exposures from TCR beta sequences and the way those sequences occurred across donors. On average, approximately 250,000 unique TCR beta nucleotide sequences were sequenced per donor among a few hundred genotyped donors of the cohort, with about 17% of those sequences being non-productive. To predict cytomegalovirus infection status, the study brought together high-throughput TCR immunosequencing, statistical association of individual TCRs with disease status, and machine learning. The study was designed to test whether signatures of past pathogen exposure could be identified by cataloging public T cell receptors. Among the approximately 420 genotyped donors, approximately 76% belonged to the genetic ancestry cluster associated with self-reported Caucasian donors. Donor age, sex, ethnicity and CMV serostatus were compiled alongside the repertoire data. A later genetic analysis used genome-wide SNP genotypes for about 60% of the roughly 670 donors, treating that subset as a discovery cohort. Overall study results and their limits: While some public TCRs were present in many individuals, most TCR sequences turned up only very rarely across donors. The earlier analysis of 587 of the donors excluded fewer than 20 rarely observed V segments, including chromosome 9 orphons, because counts were too low. The study gave a list of 150 to 200 TCR beta chains associated with cytomegalovirus. The presence/absence analyses assumed that sequencing depth was roughly uniform across donors, and that assumption may not be true. In a later analysis, several top co-occurrence clusters were reported to appear linked to parvovirus B19, influenza, CMV and Epstein-Barr virus. Immune exposure information for the cohort was limited to CMV serostatus. A later analysis found that HLA-associated TCR beta chains were more clonally expanded and had lower generation probabilities than equally common non-associated chains. In this cohort, only TCR beta chains were sequenced, and detectable features were limited by the absence of alpha or paired-chain data. An association between a missense DCLRE1C variant and V-gene and J-gene trimming of TCR beta chains was found in a later genetic analysis and replicated in an independent cohort. An earlier analysis of 587 of the donors showed that most TCR beta V segments appeared in productive rearrangements either about 87% or about 30% of the time, which broadly matched IMGT annotations. In a later analysis, some 17,000 TCR beta sequences were associated with specific HLA alleles at a false discovery rate of 0.05. The sequencing pipeline was judged likely to have produced a cluster of highly shared sequence variants as a technical artifact. According to a later analysis, most CMV-associated TCR beta chains appeared to be HLA-restricted, and the HLA associations seemed to be driven largely by CMV exposure. In both the original and validation cohorts, the classifier was reported to diagnose cytomegalovirus status with high specificity and sensitivity. HLA typing was unavailable for some donors at each locus, so association tests used only the typed subset. In vitro tests confirmed that three of the cytomegalovirus-associated TCR beta chains recognize cytomegalovirus antigens. Some IMGT-functional V segments, including TRBV6-2 and TRBV6-3, could not be distinguished by the 87-base-pair reads and were therefore excluded. Linkage disequilibrium might explain the correlated functional status among segregating V segments, but an unknown experimental factor could not be excluded. In a later analysis, the rate of TCR association differed among HLA loci, with DRB1 alleles having the most associated TCRs and HLA-C alleles having the fewest. A further reported finding was that TCR beta sequences accurately predicted the HLA-A and HLA-B alleles for most subjects in the first cohort. According to a later genetic analysis, donors in an Asian-associated ancestry cluster had fewer N-insertions in productive TCRs than the roughly 670-donor mean. The authors suggested that the approach could potentially be extended to other disease states and immunological phenotypes. When HLA alleles, especially DR and DQ, strongly co-occurred, attributing TCR associations to individual alleles was difficult.

Including the terminal cysteine and phenylalanine, the CDR3 comprises 13 residues. Left in the record is the CDR3 DNA by itself, 39 bases read in frame from the first base. V is shortened by 0 bases, J by 5 bases, and the region joining them spans 5 bases. CDR1 MGHRA and CDR2 YSYEKL were looked up in the germline V gene. The library was produced with the immunoSEQ multiplex PCR assay. For the multiplex PCR, a mixture combining 60 forward primers for TCR Vbeta segments and 13 reverse primers for TCR Jbeta segments was used. A multiplex PCR assay on genomic DNA amplified the CDR3 region of rearranged TCR beta genes. The Illumina HiSeq System was used to sequence the amplified TCR beta libraries as 87-base-pair reads. The authors processed their data as follows. A later analysis counted tens of millions of unique TCR beta chains across the 690 or so repertoires, and approximately 11 million of these chains were shared by at least two donors. To remove PCR and sequencing errors, raw reads were error-corrected and collapsed into unique sequences using a nearest-neighbor algorithm that merged closely related sequences. Alignment of CDR3 sequences to IMGT reference sequences was used to assign V, D and J gene segments. For a sequence to be retained, a match of at least six nucleotides was required to both a V gene segment and a J gene segment. Rearrangements were classified as productive when the CDR3 lacked stop codons and remained in frame with V and J, and all other rearrangements were classified as non-productive. Following IMGT convention, CDR3 was defined as the stretch from the second conserved V-encoded cysteine to the conserved J-encoded phenylalanine. Sequences without an unambiguous match to a single V gene segment were excluded from the earlier analysis of about 640 of the donors. In an earlier analysis of more than 500 of the donors, a V segment was called functional when productive rearrangements were above 56.7%, and segregating when the standard deviation between donors exceeded 5%. A statistical classification framework was built for diagnosing cytomegalovirus status from the catalog of TCR beta chain sequences. In a later analysis, V and J genes were assigned by comparing TCR nucleotide sequences against IMGT/GENE-DB human TR gene sequences. The TCRdist pipeline was used in a later analysis to assign CDR3 sequences and most-parsimonious VDJ recombination scenarios. A later analysis defined each TCR beta chain by its CDR3 amino acid sequence plus V-gene family, and excluded reads lacking a unique V-gene family. To address suspected cross-contamination and a sequencing artifact, a later analysis removed roughly 580 highly shared, low-generation-probability nucleotide sequences. For each public chain, a later analysis derived a clonal expansion index from normalized ranks of inferred template counts within each repertoire. A later analysis computed generation probabilities with a VDJ recombination model fitted to out-of-frame rearrangements, and checked the results against IGoR. A later analysis scored TCR-TCR, TCR-HLA and TCR-CMV co-occurrence with hypergeometric tests, applying a repertoire-size bias correction to TCR pairs. In a later analysis, false discovery rates were estimated by permuting HLA or CMV assignments 20 times. In a later analysis, co-occurring TCRs were grouped using DBSCAN, and TCRdist sequence similarity was added for clustering within HLA-allele-positive subsets. Repertoires with fewer than 30,000 or more than 120,000 public chains were left out of co-occurrence clustering, as were about five repertoires with anomalous nucleotide sharing. Drawn from immuneACCESS, this table holds only the in-frame rearrangements with V and J called that TCRdb kept. Clones are partly lost; checked studies trace under half to an unresolved V gene and leave the rest unexplained. For V, J and clone size, that table is used; D and trimming come from the DNA. The sample's table lists a count of about 88,000 clones. Roughly 6% of the sample is taken by the ten largest.

The cohort was made up of 666 healthy bone marrow donors. At the time of sampling, every cohort member was nominally healthy, though immune exposures that went unrecorded were likely present. The donor was CMV seropositive and belonged to the group of about 290 seropositive cohort members. A peripheral blood sample was provided by each donor, and peripheral blood mononuclear cells were used for TCR beta sequencing. The Qiagen DNeasy Blood Extraction Kit was used to extract genomic DNA from the blood cell samples. In regard to this clone: No cognate antigen has been identified for it.

The rearrangement joined TRBV4-1 to TRBJ1-5; the D gene identity is not certain. This clonotype originated in a girl aged 10-17 years in good health and CMV-seropositive. The sample was PBMCs. In nucleotides, the sequence is TGCGCCAGCAGCCAAGAACTAGATCAGCCCCAGCATTTT. This gives the protein CASSQELDQPQHF.